The entry that follows covers one T cell receptor beta chain sequence. These data are taken from a study of OX40 agonist ivuxolimab in advanced cancers. Study information: At doses from 0.01 to 10 mg/kg, patients were given intravenous ivuxolimab every 2 weeks. Antecedent anti-PD-1, anti-PD-L1 or anti-CTLA-4 therapy was permissible, with 40% having received some.

This table comes from immunoSEQ multiplex PCR, and its TCRdb copy is limited to in-frame clones, with some not included. This sample has fewer than 85,000 clones, with roughly 84% found just once. CDR1 SEHNR and CDR2 FQNEAQ come from the germline V gene (reference sequence). The CDR3 runs 17 residues. J was trimmed by 0 bases and V by 4 bases; bases with no gene match: 6. Here the sequenced sample was CD4+ or CD8+ T cells sorted from blood, taken in a trial of the OX40 agonist ivuxolimab. The V gene is TRBV7-9, the J gene TRBJ2-1, with 10 positions matching TRBD2. This receptor was identified in an adult with an advanced solid tumor such as melanoma, head and neck, liver or kidney cancer. This CDR3 is CASSSTLAGSSYNEQFF. The CDR3 DNA follows: TGTGCCAGCAGCTCGACACTAGCGGGGAGCTCCTACAATGAGCAGTTCTTC.